This T cell receptor (beta chain) was captured in a study of T cell repertoires in cytomegalovirus infection. This clonotype was observed at least ten times. What it binds is not known. This CDR3 is 19 amino acids long. The J segment lost 3 bases and the V segment lost 5 bases, leaving 21 bases of the junction unmatched. Germline V CDR1 and CDR2: SEHNR, FQNEAQ (reference sequence). TCRdb reprocessed the reads via MiXCR and lists one record per CDR3 protein. The table has approximately 1,000,000 distinct CDR3 sequences, about 33% seen once. The starting material was cultured CD8+ T cells from PBMCs, obtained from culture after CMV antigen stimulation. V usage is TRBV7-9 and J usage is TRBJ1-2; 7 bases are shared with TRBD1. This receptor was taken from a human donor in good health (CMV status not recorded). Some clones in this sample may be carry-over from other donors' samples. CDR3 in DNA: TGTGCCAGCAGCCCCGACCAAAGGGGGCTCGGGGTTTCGGACTATGGCTACACCTTC. This sequence encodes CASSPDQRGLGVSDYGYTF.